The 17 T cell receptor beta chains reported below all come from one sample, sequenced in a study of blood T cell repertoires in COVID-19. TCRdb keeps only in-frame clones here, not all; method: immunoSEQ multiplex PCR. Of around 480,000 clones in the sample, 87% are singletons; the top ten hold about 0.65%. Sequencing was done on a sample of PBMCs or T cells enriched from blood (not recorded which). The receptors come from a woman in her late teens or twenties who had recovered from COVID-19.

CDR3 in amino acids: CASSPGTGGYTF. CDR3 in DNA: TGTGCCAGCAGCCCTGGGACAGGCGGCTACACCTTC. The V gene is TRBV7-2, the J gene TRBJ1-2; the match to TRBD1 covers 8 bases. The germline V gene encodes CDR1 SGHTA and CDR2 FQGNSA. The CDR3 totals 12 residues. V was pared by 5 bases and J by 8 bases, with 4 bases of the junction left unmatched.

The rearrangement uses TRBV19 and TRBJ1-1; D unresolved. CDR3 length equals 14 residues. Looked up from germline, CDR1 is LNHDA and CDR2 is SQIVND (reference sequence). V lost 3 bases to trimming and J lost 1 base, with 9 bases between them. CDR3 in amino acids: CASSISESNTEAFF. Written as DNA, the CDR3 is TGTGCCAGTAGTATCTCGGAGTCGAACACTGAAGCTTTCTTT. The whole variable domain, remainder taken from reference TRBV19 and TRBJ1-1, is DGGITQSPKYLFRKEGQNVTLSCEQNLNHDAMYWYRQDPGQGLRLIYYSQIVNDFQKGDIAEGYSVSREKKESFPLTVTSAQKNPTAFYLCASSISESNTEAFFGQGTRLTVV.

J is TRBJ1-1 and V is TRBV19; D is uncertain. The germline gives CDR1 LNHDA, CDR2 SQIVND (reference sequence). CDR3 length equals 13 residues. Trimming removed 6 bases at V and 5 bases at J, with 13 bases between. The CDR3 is CASSGWRRTEAFF. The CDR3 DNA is TGTGCCAGTAGCGGATGGAGAAGGACTGAAGCTTTCTTT.

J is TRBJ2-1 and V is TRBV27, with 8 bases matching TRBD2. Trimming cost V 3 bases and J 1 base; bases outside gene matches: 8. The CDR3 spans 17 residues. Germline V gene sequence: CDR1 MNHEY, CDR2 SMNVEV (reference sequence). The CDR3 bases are TGTGCCAGCAGTTTTGTAGCGGGGATAAGGTCCTACAATGAGCAGTTCTTC. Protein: CASSFVAGIRSYNEQFF.

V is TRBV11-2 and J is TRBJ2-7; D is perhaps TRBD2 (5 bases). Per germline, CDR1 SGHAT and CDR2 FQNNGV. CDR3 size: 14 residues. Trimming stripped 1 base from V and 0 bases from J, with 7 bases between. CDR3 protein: CASSLGGPSYEQYF. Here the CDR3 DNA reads TGTGCCAGCAGCTTAGGCGGGCCCTCCTACGAGCAGTACTTC.

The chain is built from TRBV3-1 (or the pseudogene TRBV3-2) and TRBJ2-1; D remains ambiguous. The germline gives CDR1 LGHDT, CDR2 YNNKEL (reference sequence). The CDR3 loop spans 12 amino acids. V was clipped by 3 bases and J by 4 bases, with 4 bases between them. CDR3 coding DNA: TGTGCCAGCAGCCATACTTACAATGAGCAGTTCTTC. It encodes CASSHTYNEQFF.

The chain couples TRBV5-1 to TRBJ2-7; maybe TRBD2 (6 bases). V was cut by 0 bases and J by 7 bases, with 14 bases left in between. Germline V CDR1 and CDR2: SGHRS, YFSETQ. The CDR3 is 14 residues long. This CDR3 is CASSLEAGLGEQYF. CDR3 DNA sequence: TGCGCCAGCAGCTTGGAAGCGGGCCTTGGGGAGCAGTACTTC. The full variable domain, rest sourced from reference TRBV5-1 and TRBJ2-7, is KAGVTQTPRYLIKTRGQQVTLSCSPISGHRSVSWYQQTPGQGLQFLFEYFSETQRNKGNFPGRFSGRQFSNSRSEMNVSTLELGDSALYLCASSLEAGLGEQYFGPGTRLTVT.

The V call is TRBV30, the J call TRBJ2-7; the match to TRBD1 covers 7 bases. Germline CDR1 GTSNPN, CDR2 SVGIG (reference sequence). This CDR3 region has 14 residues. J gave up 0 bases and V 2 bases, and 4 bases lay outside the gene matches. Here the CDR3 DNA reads TGTGCCTGGAGTCGGGACAGCAGCTCCTACGAGCAGTACTTC. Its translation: CAWSRDSSSYEQYF.

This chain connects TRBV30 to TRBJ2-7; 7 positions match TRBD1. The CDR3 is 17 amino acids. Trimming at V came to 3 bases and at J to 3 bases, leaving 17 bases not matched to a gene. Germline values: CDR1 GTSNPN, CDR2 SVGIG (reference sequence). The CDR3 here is CAWSALSLRGIRYEQYF. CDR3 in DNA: TGTGCCTGGAGCGCACTTTCTCTCAGGGGGATTCGCTACGAGCAGTACTTC.

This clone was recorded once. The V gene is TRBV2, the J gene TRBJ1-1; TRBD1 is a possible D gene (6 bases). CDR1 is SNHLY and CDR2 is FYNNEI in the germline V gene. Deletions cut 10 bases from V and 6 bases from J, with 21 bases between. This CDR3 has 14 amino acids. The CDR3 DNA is TGTGCCACCGGATTGGGGGGGGCGCGACCTGAAGCTTTCTTT. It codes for CATGLGGARPEAFF.

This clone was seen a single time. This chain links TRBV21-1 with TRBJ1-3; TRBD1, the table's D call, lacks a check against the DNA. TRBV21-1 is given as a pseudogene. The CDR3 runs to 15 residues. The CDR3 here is CASSKWGQGEGTIYF. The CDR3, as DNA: TGTGCCAGCAGCAAATGGGGACAGGGAGAGGGGACCATATATTTT.

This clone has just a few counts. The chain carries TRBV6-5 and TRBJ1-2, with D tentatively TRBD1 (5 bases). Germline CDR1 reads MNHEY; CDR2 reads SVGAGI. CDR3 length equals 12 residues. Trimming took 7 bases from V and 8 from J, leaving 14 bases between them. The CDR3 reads CASNEGVGGYTF. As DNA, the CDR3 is TGTGCCAGCAACGAAGGGGTGGGAGGCTACACCTTC.

The CDR3 spells CASSLRGGSYEQYF. The CDR3 DNA reads TGTGCCAGCAGCTTGCGAGGGGGTTCCTACGAGCAGTACTTC. The rearrangement links TRBV5-4 to TRBJ2-7, with TRBD1 as a possible D gene (6 bases). The CDR3 extends over 14 amino acids. Trimming removed 1 base from V and 1 base from J, with 9 bases in between. CDR1 and CDR2 from the germline V gene are SGHNT and YYREEE (reference sequence).

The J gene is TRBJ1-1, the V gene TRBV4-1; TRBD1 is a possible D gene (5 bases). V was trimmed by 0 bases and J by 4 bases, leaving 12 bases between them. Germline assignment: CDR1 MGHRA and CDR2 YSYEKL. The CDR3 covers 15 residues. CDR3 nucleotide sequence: TGCGCCAGCAGCCAAGATCCGCAGGGCCGCACTGAAGCTTTCTTT. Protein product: CASSQDPQGRTEAFF.

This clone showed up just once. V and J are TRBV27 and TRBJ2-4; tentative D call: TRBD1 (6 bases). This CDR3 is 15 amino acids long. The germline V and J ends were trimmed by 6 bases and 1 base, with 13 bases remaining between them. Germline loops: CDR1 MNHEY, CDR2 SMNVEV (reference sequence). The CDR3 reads CASSYSGVAKNIQYF. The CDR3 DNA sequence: TGTGCCAGCAGCTATTCAGGGGTGGCCAAAAACATTCAGTACTTC.

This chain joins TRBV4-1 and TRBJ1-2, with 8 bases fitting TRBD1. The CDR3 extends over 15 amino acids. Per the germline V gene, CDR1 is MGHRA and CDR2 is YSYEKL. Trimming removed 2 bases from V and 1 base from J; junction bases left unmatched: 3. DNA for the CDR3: TGCGCCAGCAGCCAACAGGGACAGGATAACTATGGCTACACCTTC. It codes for CASSQQGQDNYGYTF.

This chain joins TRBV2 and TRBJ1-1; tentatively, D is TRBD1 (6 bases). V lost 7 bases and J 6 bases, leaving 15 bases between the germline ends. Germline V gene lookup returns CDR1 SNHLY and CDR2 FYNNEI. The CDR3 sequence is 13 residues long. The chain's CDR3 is CASNLDRSAEAFF. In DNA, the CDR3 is TGTGCCAGCAATCTGGACAGAAGCGCTGAAGCTTTCTTT.